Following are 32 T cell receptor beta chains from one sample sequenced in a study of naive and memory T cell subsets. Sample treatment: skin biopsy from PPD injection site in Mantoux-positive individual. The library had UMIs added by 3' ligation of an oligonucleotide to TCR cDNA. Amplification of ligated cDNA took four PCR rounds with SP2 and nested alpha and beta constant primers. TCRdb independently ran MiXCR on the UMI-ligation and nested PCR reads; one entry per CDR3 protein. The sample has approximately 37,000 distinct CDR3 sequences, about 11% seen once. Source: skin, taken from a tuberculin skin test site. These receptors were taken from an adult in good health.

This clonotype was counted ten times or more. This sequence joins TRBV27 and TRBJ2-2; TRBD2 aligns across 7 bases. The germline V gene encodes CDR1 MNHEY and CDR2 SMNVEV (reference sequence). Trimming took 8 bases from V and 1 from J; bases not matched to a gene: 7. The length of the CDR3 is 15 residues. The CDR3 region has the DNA TGTGCCAGCGGGCCTAGCGGACGGAACACCGGGGAGCTGTTTTTT. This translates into CASGPSGRNTGELFF.

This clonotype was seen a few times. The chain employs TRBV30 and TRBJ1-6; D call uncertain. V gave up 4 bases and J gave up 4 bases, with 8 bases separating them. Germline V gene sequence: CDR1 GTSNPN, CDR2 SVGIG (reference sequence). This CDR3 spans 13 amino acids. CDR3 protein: CAWMGQYNSPLHF. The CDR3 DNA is TGTGCCTGGATGGGCCAGTATAATTCACCCCTCCACTTT. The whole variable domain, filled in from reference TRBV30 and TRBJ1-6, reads SQTIHQWPATLVQPVGSPLSLECTVEGTSNPNLYWYRQAAGRGLQLLFYSVGIGQISSEVPQNLSASRPQDRQFILSSKKLLLSDSGFYLCAWMGQYNSPLHFGNGTRLTVT.

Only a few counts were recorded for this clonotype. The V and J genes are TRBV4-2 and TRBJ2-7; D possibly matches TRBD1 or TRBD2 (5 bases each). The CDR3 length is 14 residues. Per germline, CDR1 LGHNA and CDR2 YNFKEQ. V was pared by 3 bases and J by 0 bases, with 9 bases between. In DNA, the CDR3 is TGTGCCAGCAGCCAGGGGGTTAACTCCTACGAGCAGTACTTC. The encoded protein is CASSQGVNSYEQYF.

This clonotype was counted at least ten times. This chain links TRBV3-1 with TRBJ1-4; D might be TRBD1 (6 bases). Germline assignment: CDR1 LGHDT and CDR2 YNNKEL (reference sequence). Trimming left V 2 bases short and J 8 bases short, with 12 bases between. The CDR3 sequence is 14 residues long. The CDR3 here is CASSQQQGGEKLFF. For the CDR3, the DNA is TGTGCCAGCAGCCAACAACAGGGAGGCGAAAAACTGTTTTTT.

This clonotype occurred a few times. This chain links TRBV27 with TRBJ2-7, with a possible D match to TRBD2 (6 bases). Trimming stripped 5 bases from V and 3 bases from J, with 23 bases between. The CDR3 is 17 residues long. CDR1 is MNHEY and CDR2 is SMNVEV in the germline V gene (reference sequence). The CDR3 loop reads CASSPIFPSGGVYEQYF. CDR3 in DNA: TGTGCCAGCAGTCCCATCTTCCCGAGCGGAGGGGTCTACGAGCAGTACTTC.

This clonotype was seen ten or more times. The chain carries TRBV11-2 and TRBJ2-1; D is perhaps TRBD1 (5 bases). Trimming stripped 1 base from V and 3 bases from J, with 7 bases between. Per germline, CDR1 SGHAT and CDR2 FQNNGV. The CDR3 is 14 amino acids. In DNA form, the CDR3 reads TGTGCCAGCAGCTTAGCCAGGGTCTACAATGAGCAGTTCTTC. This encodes CASSLARVYNEQFF.

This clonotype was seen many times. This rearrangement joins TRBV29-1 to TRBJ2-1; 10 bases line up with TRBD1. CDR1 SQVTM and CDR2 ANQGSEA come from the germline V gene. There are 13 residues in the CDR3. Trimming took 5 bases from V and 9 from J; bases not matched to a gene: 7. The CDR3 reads CSVSSTGGGEQFF. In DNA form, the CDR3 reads TGCAGCGTTTCCTCGACAGGGGGCGGTGAGCAGTTCTTC.

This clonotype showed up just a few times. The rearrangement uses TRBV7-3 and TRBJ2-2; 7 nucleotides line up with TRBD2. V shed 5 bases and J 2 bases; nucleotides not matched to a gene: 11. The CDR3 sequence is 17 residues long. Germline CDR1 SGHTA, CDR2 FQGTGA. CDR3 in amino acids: CASSRLNSGKNTGELFF. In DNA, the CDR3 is TGTGCCAGCAGCCGATTGAACAGCGGGAAAAACACCGGGGAGCTGTTTTTT. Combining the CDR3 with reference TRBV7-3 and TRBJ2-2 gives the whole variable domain GAGVSQTPSNKVTEKGKYVELRCDPISGHTALYWYRQSLGQGPEFLIYFQGTGAADDSGLPNDRFFAVRPEGSVSTLKIQRTERGDSAVYLCASSRLNSGKNTGELFFGEGSRLTVL.

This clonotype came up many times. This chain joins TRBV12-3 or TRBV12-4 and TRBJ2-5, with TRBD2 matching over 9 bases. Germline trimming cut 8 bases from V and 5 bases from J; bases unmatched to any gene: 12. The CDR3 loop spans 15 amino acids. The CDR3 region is CASEESGGTMETQYF. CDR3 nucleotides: TGTGCCAGCGAGGAGAGCGGGGGGACCATGGAGACCCAGTACTTC.

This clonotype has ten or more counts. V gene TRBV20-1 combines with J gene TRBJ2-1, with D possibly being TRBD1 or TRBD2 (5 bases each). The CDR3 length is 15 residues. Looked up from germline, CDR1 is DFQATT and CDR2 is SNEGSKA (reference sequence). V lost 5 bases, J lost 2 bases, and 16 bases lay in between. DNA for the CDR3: TGCAGTGCTGCCAGGGTAGCGTCCCCCTACAATGAGCAGTTCTTC. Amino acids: CSAARVASPYNEQFF.

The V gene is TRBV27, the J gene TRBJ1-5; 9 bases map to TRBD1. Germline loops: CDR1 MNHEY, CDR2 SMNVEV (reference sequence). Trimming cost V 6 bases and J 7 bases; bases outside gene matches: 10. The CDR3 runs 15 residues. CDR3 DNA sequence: TGTGCCAGCAGAACTAGAGGACAGGGGTTACAGCCCCAGCATTTT. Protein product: CASRTRGQGLQPQHF.

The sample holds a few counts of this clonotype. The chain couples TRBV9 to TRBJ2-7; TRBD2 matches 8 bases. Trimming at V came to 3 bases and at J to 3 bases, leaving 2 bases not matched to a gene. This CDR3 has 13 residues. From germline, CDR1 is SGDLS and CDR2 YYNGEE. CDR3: CASSGSGSYEQYF. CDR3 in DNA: TGTGCCAGCAGCGGGAGCGGGAGCTACGAGCAGTACTTC.

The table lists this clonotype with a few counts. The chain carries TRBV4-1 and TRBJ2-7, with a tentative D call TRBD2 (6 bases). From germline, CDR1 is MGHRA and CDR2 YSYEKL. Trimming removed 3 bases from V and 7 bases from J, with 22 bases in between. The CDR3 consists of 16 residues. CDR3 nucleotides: TGCGCCAGCAGCCACGGGGACTCTTCGGAGGGGTGGGAGCAGTACTTC. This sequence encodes CASSHGDSSEGWEQYF.

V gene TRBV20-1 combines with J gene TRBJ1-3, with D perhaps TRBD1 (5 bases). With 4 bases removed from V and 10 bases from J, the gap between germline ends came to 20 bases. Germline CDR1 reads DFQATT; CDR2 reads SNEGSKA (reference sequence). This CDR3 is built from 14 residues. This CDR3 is CSATDAVRGRTIYF. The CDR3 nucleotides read TGCAGTGCTACGGACGCTGTACGGGGACGTACCATATATTTT.

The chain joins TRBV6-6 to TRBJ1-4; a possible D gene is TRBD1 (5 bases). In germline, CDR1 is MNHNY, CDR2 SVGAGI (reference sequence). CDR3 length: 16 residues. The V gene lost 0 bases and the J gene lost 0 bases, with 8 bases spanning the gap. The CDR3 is CASSYSSGATNEKLFF. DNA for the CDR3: TGTGCCAGCAGTTACTCGTCGGGGGCAACTAATGAAAAACTGTTTTTT.

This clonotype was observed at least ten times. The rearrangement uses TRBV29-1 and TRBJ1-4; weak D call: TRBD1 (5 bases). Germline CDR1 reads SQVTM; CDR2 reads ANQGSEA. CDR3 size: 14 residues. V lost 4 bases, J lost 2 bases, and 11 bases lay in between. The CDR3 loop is CSVGGAGTNEKLFF. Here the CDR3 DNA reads TGCAGCGTTGGAGGGGCCGGCACTAATGAAAAACTGTTTTTT.

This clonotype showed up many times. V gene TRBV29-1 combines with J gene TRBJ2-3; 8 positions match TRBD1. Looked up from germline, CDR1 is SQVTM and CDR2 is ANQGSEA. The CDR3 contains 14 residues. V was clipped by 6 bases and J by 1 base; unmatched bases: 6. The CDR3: CSVAGGPGTDTQYF. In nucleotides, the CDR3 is TGCAGCGTCGCAGGGGGCCCTGGCACAGATACGCAGTATTTT.

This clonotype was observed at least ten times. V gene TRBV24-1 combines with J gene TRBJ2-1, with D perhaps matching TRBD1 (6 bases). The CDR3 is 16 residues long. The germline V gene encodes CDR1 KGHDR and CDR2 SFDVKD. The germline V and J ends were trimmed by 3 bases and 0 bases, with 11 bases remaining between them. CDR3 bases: TGTGCCACCAGTGATCGCACAGGGAGCTCCTACAATGAGCAGTTCTTC. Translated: CATSDRTGSSYNEQFF.

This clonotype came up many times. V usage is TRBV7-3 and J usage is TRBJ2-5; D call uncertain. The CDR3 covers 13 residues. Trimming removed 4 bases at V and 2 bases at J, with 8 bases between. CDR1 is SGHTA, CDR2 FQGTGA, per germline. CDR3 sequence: CASSSDRQETQYF. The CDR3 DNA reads TGTGCCAGCAGCTCCGACCGGCAAGAGACCCAGTACTTC.

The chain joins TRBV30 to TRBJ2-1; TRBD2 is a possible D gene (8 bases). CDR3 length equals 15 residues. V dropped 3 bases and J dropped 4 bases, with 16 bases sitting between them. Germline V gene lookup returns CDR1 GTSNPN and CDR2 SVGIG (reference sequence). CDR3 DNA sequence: TGTGCCTGGAGCCCAGGGGGACTAGAGTACAATGAGCAGTTCTTC. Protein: CAWSPGGLEYNEQFF.

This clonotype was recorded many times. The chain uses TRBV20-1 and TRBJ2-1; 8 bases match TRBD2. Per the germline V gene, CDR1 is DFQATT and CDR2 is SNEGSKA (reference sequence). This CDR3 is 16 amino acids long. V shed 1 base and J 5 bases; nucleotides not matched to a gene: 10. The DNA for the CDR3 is TGCAGTGCTAGAGGTAGCGGGGCAGACGGGAACAATGAGCAGTTCTTC. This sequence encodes CSARGSGADGNNEQFF.

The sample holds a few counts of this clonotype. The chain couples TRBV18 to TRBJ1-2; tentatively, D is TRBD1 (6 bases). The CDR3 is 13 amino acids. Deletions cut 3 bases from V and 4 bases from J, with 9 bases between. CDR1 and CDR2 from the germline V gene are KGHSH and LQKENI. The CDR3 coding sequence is TGTGCCAGCTCACCTATACAGGGCTATGGCTACACCTTC. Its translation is CASSPIQGYGYTF.

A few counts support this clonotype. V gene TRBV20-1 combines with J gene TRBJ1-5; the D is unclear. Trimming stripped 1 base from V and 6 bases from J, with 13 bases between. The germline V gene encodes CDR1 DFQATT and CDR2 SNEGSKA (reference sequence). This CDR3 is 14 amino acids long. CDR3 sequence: CSARAPGLGQPQHF. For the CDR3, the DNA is TGCAGTGCTAGAGCGCCCGGGTTAGGTCAGCCCCAGCATTTT.

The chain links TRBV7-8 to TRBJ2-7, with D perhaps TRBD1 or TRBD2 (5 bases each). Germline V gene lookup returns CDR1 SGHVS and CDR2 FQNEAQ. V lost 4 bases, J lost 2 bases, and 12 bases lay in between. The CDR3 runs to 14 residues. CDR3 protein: CASSSRDGTYEQYF. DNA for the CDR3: TGTGCCAGCAGCTCCCGGGACGGTACCTACGAGCAGTACTTC.

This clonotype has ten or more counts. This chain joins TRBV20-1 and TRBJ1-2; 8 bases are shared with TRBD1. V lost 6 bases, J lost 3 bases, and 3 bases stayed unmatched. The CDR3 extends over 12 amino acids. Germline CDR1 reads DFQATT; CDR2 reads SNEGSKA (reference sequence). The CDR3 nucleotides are TGCAGTGCCCCGGACAGGGACTATGGCTACACCTTC. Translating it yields CSAPDRDYGYTF.

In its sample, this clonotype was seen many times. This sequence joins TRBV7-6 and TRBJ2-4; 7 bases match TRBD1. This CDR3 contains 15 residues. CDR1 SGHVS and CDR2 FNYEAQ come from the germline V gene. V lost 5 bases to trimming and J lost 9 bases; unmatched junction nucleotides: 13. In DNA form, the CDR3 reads TGTGCCAGCAGCCAACACGACAGGGCTTGGGCCATTCAGTACTTC. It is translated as CASSQHDRAWAIQYF.

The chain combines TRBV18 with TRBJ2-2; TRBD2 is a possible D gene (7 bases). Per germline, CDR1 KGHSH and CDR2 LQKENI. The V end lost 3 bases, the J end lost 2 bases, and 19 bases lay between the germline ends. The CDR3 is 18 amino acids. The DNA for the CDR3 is TGTGCCAGCTCACCCAGAATCCTCGGGGGGACAAACACCGGGGAGCTGTTTTTT. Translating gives CASSPRILGGTNTGELFF.

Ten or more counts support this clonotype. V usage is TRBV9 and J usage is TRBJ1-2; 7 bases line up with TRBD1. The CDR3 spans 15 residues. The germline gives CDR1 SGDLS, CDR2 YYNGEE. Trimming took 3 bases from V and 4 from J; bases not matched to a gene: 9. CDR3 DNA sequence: TGTGCCAGCAGCGAAACCGGGACAGCTTTCTATGGCTACACCTTC. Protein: CASSETGTAFYGYTF. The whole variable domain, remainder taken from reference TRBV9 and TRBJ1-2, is DSGVTQTPKHLITATGQRVTLRCSPRSGDLSVYWYQQSLDQGLQFLIQYYNGEERAKGNILERFSAQQFPDLHSELNLSSLELGDSALYFCASSETGTAFYGYTFGSGTRLTVV.

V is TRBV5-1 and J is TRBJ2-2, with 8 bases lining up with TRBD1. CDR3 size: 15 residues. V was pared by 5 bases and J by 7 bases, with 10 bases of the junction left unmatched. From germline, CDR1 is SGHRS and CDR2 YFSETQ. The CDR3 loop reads CASRLGTGVGGELFF. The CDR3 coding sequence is TGCGCCAGCAGACTAGGGACAGGCGTCGGCGGGGAGCTGTTTTTT.

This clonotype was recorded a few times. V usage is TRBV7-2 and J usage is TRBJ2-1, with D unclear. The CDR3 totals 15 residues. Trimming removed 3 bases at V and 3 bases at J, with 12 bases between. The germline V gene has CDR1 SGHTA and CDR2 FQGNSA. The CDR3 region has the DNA TGTGCCAGCAGCTTTTCGGTAGCAGTCTACAATGAGCAGTTCTTC. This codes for CASSFSVAVYNEQFF.

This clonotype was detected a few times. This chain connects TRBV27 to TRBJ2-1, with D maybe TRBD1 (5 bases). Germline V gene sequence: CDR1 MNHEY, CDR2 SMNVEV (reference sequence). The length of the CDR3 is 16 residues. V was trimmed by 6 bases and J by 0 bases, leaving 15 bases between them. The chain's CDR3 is CASRPTGPSSYNEQFF. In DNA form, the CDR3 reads TGTGCCAGCAGACCTACAGGACCGAGCTCCTACAATGAGCAGTTCTTC.

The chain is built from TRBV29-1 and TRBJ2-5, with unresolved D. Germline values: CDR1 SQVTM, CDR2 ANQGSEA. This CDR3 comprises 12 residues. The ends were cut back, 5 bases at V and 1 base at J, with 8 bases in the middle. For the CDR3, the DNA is TGCAGCGTTTTGATCTCCCAAGAGACCCAGTACTTC. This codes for CSVLISQETQYF.